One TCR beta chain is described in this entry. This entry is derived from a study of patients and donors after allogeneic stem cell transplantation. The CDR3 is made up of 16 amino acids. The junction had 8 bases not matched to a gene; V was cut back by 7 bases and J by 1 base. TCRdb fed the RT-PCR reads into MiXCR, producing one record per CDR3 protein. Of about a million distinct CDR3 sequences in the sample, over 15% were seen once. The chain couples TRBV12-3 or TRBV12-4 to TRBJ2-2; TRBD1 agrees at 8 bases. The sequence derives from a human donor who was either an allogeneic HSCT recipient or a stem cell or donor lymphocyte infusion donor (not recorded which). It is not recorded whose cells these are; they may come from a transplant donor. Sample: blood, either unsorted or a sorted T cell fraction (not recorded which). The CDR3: CASTHRDRRNTGELFF. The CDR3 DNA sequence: TGTGCCAGCACCCACCGGGACAGGAGGAACACCGGGGAGCTGTTTTTT.